This T cell receptor (beta chain) was identified in a study of monozygotic twins with inflammatory bowel disease. Eight separate reactions per sample served to make cDNA. TCRdb reprocessed the 5' RACE reads, with one entry per CDR3 protein and no DNA. In all, the sample yields just over 300,000 distinct CDR3 sequences. Germline lookup yields CDR1 KGHSH and CDR2 LQKENI. There are 13 residues in the CDR3. The V gene is TRBV18, the J gene TRBJ1-5. Sequencing was carried out using blood. The source of this sequence is a human donor with ulcerative colitis or Crohn's disease, or a healthy co-twin of an affected twin (not recorded which). CDR3: CASSPQGYQPQHF. The whole variable domain, filled in from reference TRBV18 and TRBJ1-5, reads NAGVMQNPRHLVRRRGQEARLRCSPMKGHSHVYWYRQLPEEGLKFMVYLQKENIIDESGMPKERFSAEFPKEGPSILRIQQVVRGDSAAYFCASSPQGYQPQHFGDGTRLSIL.